The clone carrying this T cell receptor (beta chain) occurred many times. The antigen remains undetermined. The sample belongs to a study of identical twins. Donors uniformly comprised healthy Caucasians. Findings and caveats of the study: Whereas memory repertoires showed no such difference, abundant cord blood beta clonotypes carried fewer insertions. Beta out-of-frame sequences showed weaker excess twin sharing.

Through template switching, a universal primer site was introduced, and the cDNA contained unique molecular identifiers. TCRdb re-derived calls from the 5' RACE reads in MiXCR, one entry per CDR3 protein. The repertoire holds about 240,000 distinct CDR3 sequences, with 10% to 13% as singletons. CDR1 is SGHDT and CDR2 is YYEEEE in the germline V gene. The V gene lost 1 base and the J gene lost 10 bases, with 9 bases spanning the gap. The CDR3 runs to 12 residues. V is TRBV5-6 and J is TRBJ2-1, with a tentative D call TRBD2 (6 bases). The TCR sequence derives from a man aged 50 or older in good health. The material sequenced was memory T cells sorted from blood. CDR3 residues: CASSLSGREQFF. For the CDR3, the DNA is TGTGCCAGCAGCTTGTCGGGGAGGGAGCAGTTCTTC. Variable domain in full (rest from reference TRBV5-6 and TRBJ2-1): DAGVTQSPTHLIKTRGQQVTLRCSPKSGHDTVSWYQQALGQGPQFIFQYYEEEERQRGNFPDRFSGHQFPNYSSELNVNALLLGDSALYLCASSLSGREQFFGPGTRLTVL.